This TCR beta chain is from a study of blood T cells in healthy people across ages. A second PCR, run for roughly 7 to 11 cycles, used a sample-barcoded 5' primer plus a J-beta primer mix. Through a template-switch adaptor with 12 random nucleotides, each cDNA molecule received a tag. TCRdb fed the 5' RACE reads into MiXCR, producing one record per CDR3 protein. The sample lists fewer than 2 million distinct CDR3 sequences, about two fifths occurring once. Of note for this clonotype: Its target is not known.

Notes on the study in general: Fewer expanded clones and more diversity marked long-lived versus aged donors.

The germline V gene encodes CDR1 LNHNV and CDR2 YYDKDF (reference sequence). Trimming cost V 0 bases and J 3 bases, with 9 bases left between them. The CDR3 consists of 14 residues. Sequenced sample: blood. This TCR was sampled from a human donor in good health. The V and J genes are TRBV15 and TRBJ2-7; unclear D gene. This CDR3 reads CATSRDGTDYEQYF. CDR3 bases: TGTGCCACCAGCAGAGATGGAACCGACTACGAGCAGTACTTC.